This entry lists 21 T cell receptor beta chains sequenced from one sample in a study of T cells expressing NK-cell markers. After re-calling the 5' RACE reads, TCRdb lists one entry per CDR3 protein, DNA absent. Seen in this sample are about 410,000 distinct CDR3 sequences; the ten most common clones hold about 11%. Sequencing used blood T cells: a sorted CD56 or NKG2C T cell subset, CD4+ or CD8+ T cells, or bulk PBMC T cells (not recorded which). Source of these receptors: a woman aged 45-59 years in good health.

The genes are TRBV12-3 or TRBV12-4 and TRBJ2-1; the TCRdb D gene call, TRBD1, has no DNA to confirm it. The CDR3 totals 15 residues. The CDR3 spells CASIDSLSSYNEQFF.

The chain recombines TRBV14 with TRBJ2-7. CDR3 length: 15 amino acids. Germline assignment: CDR1 SGHDN and CDR2 FVKESK. This chain's CDR3 is CASSQEPRGSYEQYF.

V usage is TRBV7-6 and J usage is TRBJ2-2; TCRdb returns TRBD1, unconfirmable since there is no DNA. The CDR3 loop spans 14 amino acids. Germline V gene lookup returns CDR1 SGHVS and CDR2 FNYEAQ. CDR3 residues: CASSPRSGAGELFF.

The rearrangement uses TRBV29-1 and TRBJ1-2; TCRdb indicates TRBD1, and absent DNA this call remains unverified. The CDR3 is 14 amino acids. From germline, CDR1 is SQVTM and CDR2 ANQGSEA. CDR3 region: CSVGSGTENYGYTF.

V and J are TRBV5-1 and TRBJ2-2; the TRBD1 assignment by TCRdb is unverifiable without DNA. Germline lookup yields CDR1 SGHRS and CDR2 YFSETQ. The CDR3 sequence is 16 residues long. CDR3 amino acids: CASSDQRQGSTGELFF.

The chain links TRBV12-3 or TRBV12-4 to TRBJ2-5. CDR3 length: 15 amino acids. The CDR3 is CASSLAGFGQETQYF.

The rearrangement uses TRBV29-1 and TRBJ2-3. Germline V lookup: CDR1 SQVTM, CDR2 ANQGSEA. The CDR3 contains 11 residues. The CDR3 is CSGLVTDTQYF.

This rearrangement joins TRBV7-2 to TRBJ2-7. The CDR3 length is 14 residues. Germline-derived CDR1 and CDR2 are SGHTA and FQGNSA. Here the CDR3 reads CASSLEAIVAEQYF.

This sequence joins TRBV7-9 and TRBJ2-1. The CDR3 length is 13 residues. The germline CDR1 and CDR2 sequences are SEHNR and FQNEAQ (reference sequence). The CDR3: CASSMSSYNEQFF.

The chain is built from TRBV5-1 and TRBJ2-1; the TRBD2 assignment by TCRdb is unverifiable without DNA. CDR3 length: 15 residues. Germline V gene sequence: CDR1 SGHRS, CDR2 YFSETQ. Here the CDR3 reads CASSHRLAGGFEQFF.

The chain recombines TRBV18 with TRBJ1-1; checking the TCRdb D call of TRBD1 is not possible without DNA. In germline, CDR1 is KGHSH, CDR2 LQKENI. This CDR3 region has 14 residues. CDR3 amino acids: CASRQGARDTEAFF.

The V and J genes are TRBV20-1 and TRBJ2-4; TCRdb proposes TRBD1, but this gene call is untestable without DNA. There are 12 residues in the CDR3. Germline lookup yields CDR1 DFQATT and CDR2 SNEGSKA (reference sequence). CDR3 region: CSTGTSENIQYF.

The chain employs TRBV20-1 and TRBJ2-3; the TCRdb D gene call, TRBD2, has no DNA to confirm it. Germline values: CDR1 DFQATT, CDR2 SNEGSKA (reference sequence). The CDR3 contains 13 residues. The CDR3 spells CSGTSGTLDTQYF.

V gene TRBV12-3 or TRBV12-4 combines with J gene TRBJ1-5; TCRdb's D gene call, TRBD1, goes unchecked for lack of DNA. The CDR3 totals 17 residues. The CDR3 spells CASSFTFHRDINQPQHF.

This chain uses TRBV10-3 with TRBJ1-2; TCRdb selects TRBD1, and the lack of DNA leaves this call unchecked. The CDR3 has 13 residues. Germline V gene sequence: CDR1 ENHRY, CDR2 SYGVKD. The CDR3 reads CAIRGLPGYGYTF.

J is TRBJ2-1 and V is TRBV12-3 or TRBV12-4; TCRdb's assignment of TRBD1 cannot be checked, as there is no DNA. The CDR3 runs to 14 residues. CDR3: CASRRDRDYNEQFF.

The V gene is TRBV20-1, the J gene TRBJ1-6; with no DNA, the TCRdb D assignment of TRBD1 cannot be verified. The germline CDR1 and CDR2 sequences are DFQATT and SNEGSKA (reference sequence). The length of the CDR3 is 14 residues. The CDR3 here is CSALRDRYNSPLHF.

The chain recombines TRBV20-1 with TRBJ2-7; TCRdb's D call, TRBD2, is unchecked because there is no DNA. Germline V gene lookup returns CDR1 DFQATT and CDR2 SNEGSKA (reference sequence). The CDR3 extends over 14 amino acids. The CDR3: CSVLLAGFSYEQYF.

The chain recombines TRBV20-1 with TRBJ2-3; lacking DNA, the TRBD2 call made by TCRdb goes unchecked. Germline CDR1 is DFQATT and CDR2 is SNEGSKA (reference sequence). The CDR3 is made up of 15 amino acids. CDR3 residues: CSARMTSGRANTQYF.

The chain combines TRBV18 with TRBJ2-1; the D call of TRBD2 rests on TCRdb alone, since no DNA is present to check it. The CDR3 sequence is 14 residues long. Germline values: CDR1 KGHSH, CDR2 LQKENI. CDR3 residues: CASSPLAGGNEQFF.

The rearrangement uses TRBV12-3 or TRBV12-4 and TRBJ1-5. CDR3 size: 16 residues. Here the CDR3 reads CASSKTRTSSNQPQHF.